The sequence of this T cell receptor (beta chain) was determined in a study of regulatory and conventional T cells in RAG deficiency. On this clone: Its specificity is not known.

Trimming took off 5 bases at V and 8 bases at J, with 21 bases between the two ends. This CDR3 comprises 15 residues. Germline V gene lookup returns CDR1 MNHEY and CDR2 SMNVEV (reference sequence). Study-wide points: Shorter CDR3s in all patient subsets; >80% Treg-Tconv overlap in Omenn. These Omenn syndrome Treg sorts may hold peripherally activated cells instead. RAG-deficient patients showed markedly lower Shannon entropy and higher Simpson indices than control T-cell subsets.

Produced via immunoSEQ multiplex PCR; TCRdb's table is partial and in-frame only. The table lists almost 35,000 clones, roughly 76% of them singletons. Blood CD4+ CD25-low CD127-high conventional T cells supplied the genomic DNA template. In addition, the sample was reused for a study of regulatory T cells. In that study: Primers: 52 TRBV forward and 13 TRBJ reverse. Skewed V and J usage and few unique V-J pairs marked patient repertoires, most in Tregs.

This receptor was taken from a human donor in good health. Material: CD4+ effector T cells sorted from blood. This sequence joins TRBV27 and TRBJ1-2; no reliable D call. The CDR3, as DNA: TGTGCCAGCAGTGTAGGAGTCGGCATTCGGCGGGGCTACACCTTC. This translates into CASSVGVGIRRGYTF.